The 25 T cell receptor beta chains below come from one sample, sequenced in a study of post-analysis software for immune sequencing data. Carried by the TCR beta cDNA libraries were unique molecular identifiers. MiXCR, applied by TCRdb to the PCR reads, yields one record per CDR3 protein. The data show about 430,000 distinct CDR3 sequences, about 40% seen once. No antigen has been assigned to these receptors. Notes on the study in general: Relative to controls, patients had about five TRBV segments at higher frequency, with TRBV5-6, TRBV5-1 and TRBV20-1 among these.

Sequencing was carried out using blood. The receptors shown here come from a girl between 2 and 10 years old with multiple sclerosis.

Only a few counts were recorded for this clonotype. CDR3 DNA: TGCGCCAGCAGCTTGGCCTCTCCCTGGGGGATCGGAGCAGATACGCAGTATTTT. It is translated as CASSLASPWGIGADTQYF. This chain uses TRBV5-1 with TRBJ2-3; tentatively, D is TRBD1 or TRBD2 (5 bases each). Trimming stripped 0 bases from V and 4 bases from J, with 21 bases between. Germline loops: CDR1 SGHRS, CDR2 YFSETQ. The CDR3 runs to 18 residues.

The V gene is TRBV7-2, the J gene TRBJ2-3; TRBD2 matches at 13 bases. Unmatched junction bases numbered 5, after V lost 4 bases and J lost 10 bases. The CDR3 loop spans 14 amino acids. The germline V gene has CDR1 SGHTA and CDR2 FQGNSA. The CDR3 sequence: CASSSRTSGSSQYF. The CDR3 DNA reads as TGTGCCAGCAGCTCGCGGACTAGCGGGAGCTCGCAGTATTTT.

The chain couples TRBV6-2 or TRBV6-3 to TRBJ2-1; D not resolved. The CDR3 sequence is 16 residues long. V was pared by 4 bases and J by 0 bases, with 13 bases between. Germline V gene sequence: CDR1 MNHEY, CDR2 SVGEGT. DNA for the CDR3: TGTGCCAGCAGTTTACCGGGCCTCCTCTCCTACAATGAGCAGTTCTTC. This translates into CASSLPGLLSYNEQFF.

This clonotype was observed a few times. The chain has TRBV7-2 and TRBJ2-3; TRBD2 matches at 10 bases. Germline lookup yields CDR1 SGHTA and CDR2 FQGNSA. The CDR3 length is 15 residues. V shed 4 bases, J shed 3 bases, and the junction held 4 bases outside the gene matches. CDR3 DNA sequence: TGTGCCAGCAGCTCTAGCGGGAGAAGGACAGATACGCAGTATTTT. Translation gives CASSSSGRRTDTQYF.

This clonotype has only a few counts. The CDR3 nucleotides are TGTGCCAGCAGCTTGGGGTACACTGAAGCTTTCTTT. It codes for CASSLGYTEAFF. The chain recombines TRBV5-6 with TRBJ1-1; D gene uncertain. V was clipped by 0 bases and J by 3 bases, with 3 bases between them. The CDR3 is made up of 12 amino acids. CDR1 SGHDT and CDR2 YYEEEE come from the germline V gene.

The rearrangement links TRBV18 to TRBJ1-2, with 7 bases matching TRBD1. Germline V CDR1 and CDR2: KGHSH, LQKENI. V lost 3 bases, J lost 12 bases, and 13 bases stayed unmatched. The CDR3 has 14 amino acids. The DNA for the CDR3 is TGTGCCAGCTCACCGAGGGGGCGTGGATGGGGCCACACCTTC. It specifies CASSPRGRGWGHTF.

The V and J genes are TRBV5-1 and TRBJ1-2, with D maybe TRBD1 (5 bases). Germline V gene sequence: CDR1 SGHRS, CDR2 YFSETQ. The CDR3 covers 14 residues. Trimming removed 3 bases from V and 4 bases from J, with 13 bases in between. Written as DNA, the CDR3 is TGCGCCAGCAGCTGGAGGACCCAGGGCTATGGCTACACCTTC. The encoded protein is CASSWRTQGYGYTF. The full variable domain, its missing parts supplied by reference TRBV5-1 and TRBJ1-2, is KAGVTQTPRYLIKTRGQQVTLSCSPISGHRSVSWYQQTPGQGLQFLFEYFSETQRNKGNFPGRFSGRQFSNSRSEMNVSTLELGDSALYLCASSWRTQGYGYTFGSGTRLTVV.

V and J are TRBV4-3 and TRBJ1-2, with no clear D. The CDR3 has 14 residues. Germline-derived CDR1 and CDR2 are LGHNA and YSLEER. V was shortened by 2 bases and J by 5 bases, with 12 bases between the two germline ends. The CDR3 region is CASSQLLGSYGYTF. DNA for the CDR3: TGCGCCAGCAGCCAACTCCTAGGCTCTTATGGCTACACCTTC.

The V and J genes are TRBV20-1 and TRBJ2-1; 8 bases fit TRBD2. Germline V gene lookup returns CDR1 DFQATT and CDR2 SNEGSKA (reference sequence). Trimming removed 6 bases from V and 3 bases from J; junction bases left unmatched: 13. CDR3 length equals 16 residues. CDR3 residues: CSAGPTSGGIYNEQFF. The CDR3 DNA sequence: TGCAGTGCCGGCCCTACGTCGGGGGGGATCTACAATGAGCAGTTCTTC.

CDR3 bases: TGTGCCAGCAGTCGGACTAGTTCGAATGAGCAGTTCTTC. It specifies CASSRTSSNEQFF. This sequence joins TRBV7-9 and TRBJ2-1, with TRBD2 matching 7 bases. J gave up 7 bases and V 6 bases, and 6 bases lay outside the gene matches. The germline gives CDR1 SEHNR, CDR2 FQNEAQ (reference sequence). The CDR3 extends over 13 amino acids.

The J gene is TRBJ2-7, the V gene TRBV28; D possibly uses TRBD1 or TRBD2 (5 bases each). This CDR3 has 15 amino acids. The ends were cut back, 6 bases at V and 2 bases at J, with 17 bases in the middle. Germline-derived CDR1 and CDR2 are MDHEN and SYDVKM. CDR3 bases: TGTGCCAGCAGCCCTCCGGGACCCATACCCTACGAGCAGTACTTC. Its protein is CASSPPGPIPYEQYF.

This clonotype has only a few counts. V is TRBV27 and J is TRBJ2-7; TRBD2 matches at 12 bases. The germline gives CDR1 MNHEY, CDR2 SMNVEV (reference sequence). V lost 6 bases to trimming and J lost 3 bases; unmatched junction nucleotides: 3. The CDR3 covers 14 residues. In DNA form, the CDR3 reads TGTGCCAGCAGGCTAGCGGGAGGGTTCTACGAGCAGTACTTC. This gives the protein CASRLAGGFYEQYF.

This clonotype came up a few times. The chain recombines TRBV7-9 with TRBJ2-5, with unresolved D. The J call could be wrong; TRBJ2-4 is a better fit for the DNA end. Looked up from germline, CDR1 is SEHNR and CDR2 is FQNEAQ (reference sequence). CDR3 size: 13 residues. The CDR3 reads CASSLAGLNIQYF. The CDR3 DNA reads TGTGCCAGCAGCTTAGCTGGTCTTAACATTCAGTACTTC.

The chain carries TRBV4-2 and TRBJ1-5; D gene ambiguous. Trimming stripped 0 bases from V and 9 bases from J, with 6 bases between. The germline V gene has CDR1 LGHNA and CDR2 YNFKEQ. The CDR3 covers 12 residues. The DNA for the CDR3 is TGTGCCAGCAGCCAAGAGGGCGGGCCCCAGCATTTT. Protein sequence: CASSQEGGPQHF.

This rearrangement joins TRBV12-3 or TRBV12-4 to TRBJ2-4; possibly TRBD1 for D (6 bases). The germline V and J ends were trimmed by 6 bases and 6 bases, with 12 bases remaining between them. There are 13 residues in the CDR3. This CDR3 reads CASSWRGGNIQYF. CDR3 sequence (DNA): TGTGCCAGCAGCTGGAGAGGGGGAAACATTCAGTACTTC.

The rearrangement links TRBV6-5 to TRBJ1-1; 7 bases map to TRBD1. Germline loops: CDR1 MNHEY, CDR2 SVGAGI. V shed 4 bases and J 6 bases; nucleotides not matched to a gene: 14. The CDR3 extends over 16 amino acids. CDR3 in DNA: TGTGCCAGCAGTTGCACCTCCGGAGCAGGGGGGTCTGAAGCTTTCTTT. Translating gives CASSCTSGAGGSEAFF.

The chain recombines TRBV20-1 with TRBJ1-1; 7 positions match TRBD1. CDR3 size: 13 residues. V lost 7 bases to trimming and J lost 5 bases; unmatched junction nucleotides: 10. Germline V gene lookup returns CDR1 DFQATT and CDR2 SNEGSKA (reference sequence). The CDR3 nucleotides are TGCAGTGTCCAGACAGGGCCGAGAACTGAAGCTTTCTTT. Encoded protein: CSVQTGPRTEAFF.

The gene calls are TRBV12-3 or TRBV12-4 and TRBJ2-1, with TRBD1 matching 7 bases. This CDR3 is 16 amino acids long. V was clipped by 5 bases and J by 4 bases; unmatched bases: 11. In nucleotides, the CDR3 is TGTGCCAGCAGTACCCGACAGGGAAGCATTTACAATGAGCAGTTCTTC. This encodes CASSTRQGSIYNEQFF.

The chain carries TRBV29-1 and TRBJ2-5; D unclear. Trimming shortened V by 4 bases and J by 3 bases, and 12 bases separated the two germline ends. CDR1 is SQVTM, CDR2 ANQGSEA, per germline. This CDR3 comprises 13 residues. The CDR3 DNA follows: TGCAGCGTTGCTCGGGCATTCGAAGAGACCCAGTACTTC. It codes for CSVARAFEETQYF.

This chain joins TRBV2 and TRBJ2-4; 10 bases fit TRBD1. The J call may be wrong; the DNA end is better matched by TRBJ2-7. The V gene's germline CDR1 is SNHLY and CDR2 FYNNEI. This CDR3 is 16 amino acids long. The CDR3 nucleotides read TGTGCCAGCAGGACGATGGGACAGGGGATCGGTTCCGAGCAGTACTTC. Translation: CASRTMGQGIGSEQYF.

The rearrangement links TRBV6-2 or TRBV6-3 to TRBJ2-1, with 9 bases lining up with TRBD2. The CDR3 totals 15 residues. V lost 4 bases to trimming and J lost 6 bases; unmatched junction nucleotides: 7. Per germline, CDR1 MNHEY and CDR2 SVGEGT. The CDR3 loop is CASSSLAGNVNEQFF. In DNA, the CDR3 is TGTGCCAGCAGTTCCCTAGCGGGAAACGTCAATGAGCAGTTCTTC.

This chain uses TRBV12-3 or TRBV12-4 with TRBJ2-3; 9 nucleotides agree with TRBD2. This CDR3 contains 15 residues. J lost 6 bases, V lost 3 bases, and 7 bases had no gene match. For the CDR3, the DNA is TGTGCCAGCAGTTTCGCGGGGGGGCCGTCTGATACGCAGTATTTT. It is translated as CASSFAGGPSDTQYF.

The V gene is TRBV7-2, the J gene TRBJ1-2; 7 bases agree with TRBD1. Germline CDR1 SGHTA, CDR2 FQGNSA. Trimming took 1 base from V and 8 from J; bases not matched to a gene: 4. This CDR3 comprises 13 residues. In DNA form, the CDR3 reads TGTGCCAGCAGCTTAGGAAGACAGGGCGGCTACACCTTC. Its protein product is CASSLGRQGGYTF.

The genes are TRBV7-2 and TRBJ2-5, with D possibly matching TRBD1 (6 bases). The V and J ends lost 5 bases and 5 bases respectively, with 18 bases between them. The CDR3 sequence is 15 residues long. Germline V gives CDR1 SGHTA, CDR2 FQGNSA. CDR3 sequence reads: CASSPTYRESETQYF. The DNA for the CDR3 is TGTGCCAGCAGCCCAACCTACAGGGAATCGGAGACCCAGTACTTC.

Only a few counts were recorded for this clonotype. This chain uses TRBV4-1 with TRBJ2-1; D ambiguous. The V end was cut by 5 bases, the J end by 5 bases, with 19 bases between. The germline V gene encodes CDR1 MGHRA and CDR2 YSYEKL. This CDR3 has 16 residues. CDR3 DNA: TGCGCCAGCAGCTATACCGGTTGGCAGTCTGACAATGAGCAGTTCTTC. It specifies CASSYTGWQSDNEQFF.